Reported below is one TCR beta chain. These data originate in a study of shared clonotypes between healthy human individuals. Healthy HIV-negative adults without recent acute infections or vaccinations served as donors. Germline lookup yields CDR1 SQVTM and CDR2 ANQGSEA. V was cut by 3 bases and J by 2 bases, with 14 bases left in between. The CDR3 runs to 14 residues. Over several immunoSEQ plates, each subset's genomic DNA was distributed in even portions. Each replicate PCR on the sorted subsets used around 200 ng DNA (roughly 32,000 T cell genomes). The protocol was immunoSEQ multiplex PCR, while the TCRdb copy is restricted to in-frame clones and leaves out a portion. The data contain around 2.5 million clones, over 85% of them singletons.

The TCR comes from a man aged 18-30 years in good health. Some clones in this sample may be carry-over from other donors' samples. Source material: naive CD4+ T cells from PBMCs. Noted subset: CD45RA+ positively selected. This sequence joins TRBV29-1 and TRBJ2-7; tentative D call: TRBD2 (5 bases). CDR3 sequence reads: CSVEAAGNPYEQYF. The CDR3 DNA reads as TGCAGCGTTGAGGCTGCGGGCAATCCCTACGAGCAGTACTTC.